The entry below gives a single T cell receptor beta chain sequence along with its context. Gene and germline names: mouse. The read gets to within 4 residues of the CDR3 end, and the germline J gene fills in the rest. Following extraction, RNA underwent reverse transcription to cDNA, which served as the sequencing template. Only in-frame clones appear in the TCRdb table, and some are missing; sequencing was by immunoSEQ multiplex PCR. This sample carries over 250,000 clones and no singletons, and approximately 1.2% goes to the top ten. Separation of pooled cutaneous lymph node cells was by sorting with CD4, CD8alpha, NKG2D, NKG2ACE and other markers. The sample belongs to a study of CD8+ T cells in alopecia areata. Trimming removed 2 bases from V and 0 bases from J, with 16 bases in between. CDR3 length: 17 amino acids. Germline V gives CDR1 FNHDT, CDR2 SITEND (reference sequence).

V and J are TRBV19 and TRBJ2-3, with D maybe TRBD2 (6 bases). Sequencing used CD4+ T cells sorted from a lymph node. The sequence was collected from a C3H/HeJ mouse with alopecia areata. MHC haplotype here: H2-k. The CDR3: CASSILWGAGSAETLYF. CDR3 bases read: TGTGCCAGCAGTATCCTCTGGGGAGCGGGTAGTGCAGAA.